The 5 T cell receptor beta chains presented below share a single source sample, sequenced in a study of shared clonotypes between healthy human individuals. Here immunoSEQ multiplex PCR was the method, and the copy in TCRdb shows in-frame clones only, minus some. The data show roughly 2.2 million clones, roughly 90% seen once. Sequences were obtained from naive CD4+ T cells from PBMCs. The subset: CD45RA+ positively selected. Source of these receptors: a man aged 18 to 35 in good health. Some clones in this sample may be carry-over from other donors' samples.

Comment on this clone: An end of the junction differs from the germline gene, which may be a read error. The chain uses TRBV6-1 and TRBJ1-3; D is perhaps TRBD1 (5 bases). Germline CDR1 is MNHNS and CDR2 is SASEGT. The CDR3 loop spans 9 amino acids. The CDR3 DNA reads TGTGCCAGCAGTGGCGGGGGAGATTTT. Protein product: CASSGGGDF.

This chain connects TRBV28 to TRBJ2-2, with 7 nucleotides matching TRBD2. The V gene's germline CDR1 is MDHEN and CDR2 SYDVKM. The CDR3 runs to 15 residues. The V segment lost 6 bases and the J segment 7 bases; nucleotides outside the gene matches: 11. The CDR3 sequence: CASREWRERLGELFF. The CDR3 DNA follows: TGTGCCAGCAGAGAGTGGCGGGAGCGTCTCGGGGAGCTGTTTTTT.

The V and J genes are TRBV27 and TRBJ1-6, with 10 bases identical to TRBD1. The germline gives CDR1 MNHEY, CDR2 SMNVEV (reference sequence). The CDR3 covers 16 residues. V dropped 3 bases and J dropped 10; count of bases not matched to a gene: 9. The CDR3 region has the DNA TGTGCCAGCAGTTTCGATTCCGGGACAGGGGCATCACCCCTCCACTTT. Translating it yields CASSFDSGTGASPLHF.

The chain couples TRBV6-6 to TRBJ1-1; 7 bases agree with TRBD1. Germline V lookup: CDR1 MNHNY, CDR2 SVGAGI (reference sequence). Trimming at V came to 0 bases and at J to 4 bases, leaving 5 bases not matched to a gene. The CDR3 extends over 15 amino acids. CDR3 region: CASSYSTDRATEAFF. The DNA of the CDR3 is TGTGCCAGCAGTTACTCGACCGACAGGGCCACTGAAGCTTTCTTT.

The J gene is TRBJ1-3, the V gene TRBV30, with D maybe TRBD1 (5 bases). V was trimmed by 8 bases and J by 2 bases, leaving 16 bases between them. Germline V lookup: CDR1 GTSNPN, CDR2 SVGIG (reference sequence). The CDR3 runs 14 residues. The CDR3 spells CAASRTYTGNTIYF. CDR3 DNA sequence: TGTGCCGCGAGCAGGACATACACTGGAAACACCATATATTTT.